This T cell receptor (beta chain) was profiled in a study of blood T cell repertoires in COVID-19 (dated by TCRdb to the early 2020s). Study-level background: Samples covering the acute and convalescent phases of COVID-19 were provided by collaborators in the United States, Italy and Spain. The prospective study material was composed of cDNA or gDNA derived from T cells, B-cell-depleted T cells, or PBMCs. The dataset comprised deeply sampled blood TCRbeta repertoires from subjects exposed to, actively infected with, or recovered from COVID-19. The repertoires were released in a freely available public database meant as a resource for research on the immune response to SARS-CoV-2. Samples were obtained from the ongoing ImmuneRACE study (first 160 participants) and from some 1,200 subjects provided by 6 global collaborators. Sample metadata almost always included a de-identified subject ID, COVID-19 status, age in years and sex. Where available, HLA class I and class II types were obtained from metadata supplied by the sample provider rather than from assay-based typing.

The immunoSEQ Assay, a bias-controlled multiplex PCR, was used to amplify TCRbeta CDR3 regions from genomic DNA. The paper's data handling went like this. Within the assay, amplification of reference gene primers was used to estimate how many nucleated cells each sample contained. To quantify the absolute abundance of each unique TCRbeta CDR3 rearrangement, sequence reads were collapsed and filtered. Productive Simpson clonality was computed per sample as the square root of Simpson's diversity index over productive rearrangements. In TCRdb, the immuneACCESS table is reduced to in-frame sequences with V and J assigned. These tables do not hold every clone; where another copy was compared, an unresolved V gene accounts for under half, and the others remain unexplained. D and trimming were read from the DNA, whereas the V and J calls and clone size are those reported in that table. Present in this sample are about 73,000 clones, nearly 90% of which were seen just once. The biggest ten clones account for approximately 8.9% of the sample.

For this clone: Its antigen has not been determined. No base qualities exist here, and no much larger clone lies one base off it.

What the study reported, not specific to this receptor: The quantity of clinical and demographic metadata differed by source and by participant and was supplied without curation.

Whole blood was collected in K2EDTA tubes by collaborating institutions according to the institutions' own protocols. Collaborator samples were shipped for TCRbeta analysis as frozen whole blood, isolated PBMCs, or DNA extracted from either sample type. V has 2 bases trimmed and J has 4 bases trimmed; junction bases matching no gene number 3. Measured from the cysteine to the phenylalanine, the CDR3 is 14 residues long. Of the read, only the CDR3 DNA is kept; its 42 bases are in frame from base 1. CDR1 and CDR2 (SGHDT, YYEEEE) derive from the germline V gene. Sequenced material: peripheral blood. The receptor was derived from a man at least 80 years old with acute or convalescent COVID-19. The sequence joins TRBV5-6 to TRBJ2-3; the junction holds 8 bases that match TRBD1. The CDR3 protein sequence reads: CASSFGQGPDTQYF. The nucleotide sequence is TGTGCCAGCAGCTTTGGACAGGGCCCAGATACGCAGTATTTT.